Following are 23 T cell receptor beta chains from one sample sequenced in a study of blood T cell repertoires in COVID-19. Clones were read by immunoSEQ multiplex PCR, and TCRdb kept only the in-frame ones, dropping some. In the table there are roughly 120,000 clones, about 86% of which are singletons. Sequenced sample: peripheral blood. Receptor source: a woman aged 45 to 65 with acute or convalescent COVID-19.

CDR3 residues: CASSLQQANTGELFF. The CDR3 DNA sequence: TGTGCCAGCAGCTTACAACAGGCGAACACCGGGGAGCTGTTTTTT. The V gene is TRBV11-2, the J gene TRBJ2-2; D perhaps matches TRBD1 (5 bases). This CDR3 has 15 residues. The V end lost 2 bases, the J end lost 0 bases, and 7 bases lay between the germline ends. CDR1 and CDR2 from the germline V gene are SGHAT and FQNNGV.

The chain combines TRBV13 with TRBJ1-2; D gene uncertain. This CDR3 has 13 amino acids. V lost 5 bases, J lost 1 base, and 8 bases lay in between. Germline CDR1 PRHDT, CDR2 FYEKMQ (reference sequence). Written as DNA, the CDR3 is TGTGCCAGCAGCGCCATGAGTAACTATGGCTACACCTTC. Amino acids: CASSAMSNYGYTF.

The table lists this clone with a count of one. The gene calls are TRBV30 and TRBJ1-4; TRBD1 might be the D (6 bases). In germline, CDR1 is GTSNPN, CDR2 SVGIG (reference sequence). The CDR3 contains 15 residues. V lost 1 base and J lost 0, with 9 bases in between. In DNA, the CDR3 is TGTGCCTGGAGTGAGGGGGTTTCAACTAATGAAAAACTGTTTTTT. Its translation is CAWSEGVSTNEKLFF.

CDR3 sequence: CATSRGGVSTDTQYF. CDR3 in DNA: TGTGCCACCAGCAGAGGGGGAGTTAGCACAGATACGCAGTATTTT. V usage is TRBV15 and J usage is TRBJ2-3; D may be TRBD2 (5 bases). The CDR3 spans 15 residues. Looked up from germline, CDR1 is LNHNV and CDR2 is YYDKDF (reference sequence). V was clipped by 1 base and J by 0 bases, with 8 bases between them. The full variable domain, in which reference TRBV15 and TRBJ2-3 provide the parts outside the CDR3, is DAMVIQNPRYQVTQFGKPVTLSCSQTLNHNVMYWYQQKSSQAPKLLFHYYDKDFNNEADTPDNFQSRRPNTSFCFLDIRSPGLGDTAMYLCATSRGGVSTDTQYFGPGTRLTVL.

This chain connects TRBV13 to TRBJ2-3; D is uncertain. The CDR3 contains 14 residues. Germline V gene sequence: CDR1 PRHDT, CDR2 FYEKMQ (reference sequence). V lost 2 bases to trimming and J lost 3 bases, with 9 bases between them. CDR3 coding DNA: TGTGCCAGCAGCTTACAGCGAGTAACAGATACGCAGTATTTT. Translation: CASSLQRVTDTQYF. Variable domain in full (rest from reference TRBV13 and TRBJ2-3): AAGVIQSPRHLIKEKRETATLKCYPIPRHDTVYWYQQGPGQDPQFLISFYEKMQSDKGSIPDRFSAQQFSDYHSELNMSSLELGDSALYFCASSLQRVTDTQYFGPGTRLTVL.

This clone was recorded once. The chain recombines TRBV5-1 with TRBJ2-5, with D possibly matching TRBD1 (5 bases). V was trimmed by 3 bases and J by 1 base, leaving 13 bases between them. CDR1 is SGHRS, CDR2 YFSETQ, per germline. This CDR3 is built from 15 residues. This chain's CDR3 is CASSSQTALQETQYF. The CDR3 nucleotides read TGCGCCAGCAGCTCTCAGACAGCTCTCCAAGAGACCCAGTACTTC. Full variable domain (missing parts from reference TRBV5-1 and TRBJ2-5): KAGVTQTPRYLIKTRGQQVTLSCSPISGHRSVSWYQQTPGQGLQFLFEYFSETQRNKGNFPGRFSGRQFSNSRSEMNVSTLELGDSALYLCASSSQTALQETQYFGPGTRLLVL.

This chain connects TRBV24-1 to TRBJ2-3, with D tentatively TRBD2 (6 bases). The CDR3 runs to 15 residues. CDR1 KGHDR and CDR2 SFDVKD come from the germline V gene. The ends were cut back, 2 bases at V and 2 bases at J, with 10 bases in the middle. CDR3 nucleotide sequence: TGTGCCACCAGTGATTCCGGGGACTCCACAGATACGCAGTATTTT. Its protein is CATSDSGDSTDTQYF.

The chain uses TRBV11-2 and TRBJ2-3; 7 positions agree with TRBD2. The CDR3 is 16 residues long. Germline CDR1 SGHAT, CDR2 FQNNGV. The V and J ends lost 1 base and 4 bases, in that order; junction bases with no gene match: 8. CDR3: CASSLGLAGSADTQYF. DNA of the CDR3: TGTGCCAGCAGCTTAGGACTAGCCGGGTCCGCAGATACGCAGTATTTT.

J is TRBJ1-6 and V is TRBV15; a possible D gene is TRBD1 (6 bases). There are 15 residues in the CDR3. Trimming stripped 7 bases from V and 8 bases from J, with 18 bases between. Per germline, CDR1 LNHNV and CDR2 YYDKDF (reference sequence). The CDR3 loop is CATKRDTKRDSPLHF. CDR3 nucleotides: TGTGCCACCAAAAGGGACACCAAAAGGGATTCACCCCTCCACTTT.

This chain connects TRBV18 to TRBJ2-1; D is perhaps TRBD2 (6 bases). CDR1 and CDR2 (germline): KGHSH, LQKENI. The CDR3 sequence is 14 residues long. Trimming removed 3 bases from V and 6 bases from J, with 12 bases in between. The CDR3 DNA reads TGTGCCAGCTCACCCGGGAGTGGGGGCAATGAGCAGTTCTTC. It encodes CASSPGSGGNEQFF.

The rearrangement links TRBV18 to TRBJ2-1; 7 bases fit TRBD1. CDR1 KGHSH and CDR2 LQKENI come from the germline V gene. CDR3 size: 16 residues. V shed 4 bases and J 3 bases; nucleotides not matched to a gene: 9. The CDR3 region has the DNA TGTGCCAGCTCACGGGGGACCGGGACAGTCTACAATGAGCAGTTCTTC. Protein product: CASSRGTGTVYNEQFF.

This clone was recorded only once. The chain uses TRBV10-3 and TRBJ1-5, with 7 bases matching TRBD1. Losses at the gene ends were 11 bases for V and 6 bases for J; bases not matched to a gene: 13. Germline V gives CDR1 ENHRY, CDR2 SYGVKD. The CDR3 has 14 residues. CDR3 DNA: TGTGCCTTCAATTTAGGGGGCGCGGTTCAGCCCCAGCATTTT. Translation: CAFNLGGAVQPQHF.

The rearrangement joins TRBV30 to TRBJ1-3; TRBD1 is a possible D gene (6 bases). Trimming took 5 bases from V and 0 from J, leaving 11 bases between them. From germline, CDR1 is GTSNPN and CDR2 SVGIG (reference sequence). The CDR3 extends over 14 amino acids. The CDR3 bases are TGTGCCTGGTCAACAGGGCTCTCTGGAAACACCATATATTTT. Its translation: CAWSTGLSGNTIYF.

The V and J genes are TRBV5-4 and TRBJ1-6; weak D call: TRBD1 (5 bases). Trimming left V 3 bases short and J 5 bases short, with 6 bases between. From germline, CDR1 is SGHNT and CDR2 YYREEE (reference sequence). The CDR3 covers 13 residues. CDR3 protein: CASSWTNNSPLHF. The CDR3 bases are TGTGCCAGCAGCTGGACAAATAATTCACCCCTCCACTTT.

The V and J genes are TRBV11-3 and TRBJ2-7, with 15 positions matching TRBD2. In germline, CDR1 is SGHNT, CDR2 YENEEA. CDR3 length: 18 residues. J lost 4 bases, V lost 1 base, and 8 bases had no gene match. In DNA, the CDR3 is TGTGCCAGCAGCTTAGGACGGACTAGCGGGAGGGCCAAGTACGAGCAGTACTTC. Translating gives CASSLGRTSGRAKYEQYF.

As for this clone: One end of the junction varies from germline; a read error may be responsible. The chain has TRBV7-9 and TRBJ2-3; 8 nucleotides agree with TRBD2. The CDR3 is 15 residues long. Germline CDR1 SEHNR, CDR2 FQNEAQ (reference sequence). CDR3 in amino acids: CASSLERGSTDTQYF. The CDR3 DNA follows: TGTGCCAGCAGCTTAGAGCGGGGGAGCACAGATACGCAATATTTT.

This chain uses TRBV6-6 with TRBJ1-1; unclear D gene. This CDR3 contains 15 residues. In germline, CDR1 is MNHNY, CDR2 SVGAGI (reference sequence). Trimming took 2 bases from V and 6 from J, leaving 16 bases between them. The CDR3 coding sequence is TGTGCCAGCAGTTACGGGCTGGGCGTACGCGCTGAAGCTTTCTTT. This translates into CASSYGLGVRAEAFF.

This clone was seen only once. The chain couples TRBV12-3 or TRBV12-4 to TRBJ2-7, with D perhaps TRBD1 (5 bases). This CDR3 spans 12 amino acids. The ends were cut back, 6 bases at V and 0 bases at J, with 6 bases in the middle. The CDR3 nucleotides are TGTGCCAGCAGAGGGGACTCCTACGAGCAGTACTTC. Protein sequence: CASRGDSYEQYF.

The chain has TRBV24-1 and TRBJ2-1; 7 nucleotides align to TRBD1. The CDR3 totals 15 residues. Germline CDR1 reads KGHDR; CDR2 reads SFDVKD. J gave up 2 bases and V 6 bases, and 6 bases lay outside the gene matches. The CDR3 DNA reads TGTGCCACCAGTTCCGGACAGGCGACCTACAATGAGCAGTTCTTC. This translates into CATSSGQATYNEQFF.

V is TRBV5-1 and J is TRBJ2-1; D possibly corresponds to TRBD1 (6 bases). Trimming pared 0 bases from V and 4 bases from J, leaving 14 bases between. CDR3 length equals 16 residues. Germline CDR1 is SGHRS and CDR2 is YFSETQ. CDR3 residues: CASSLAADSLYNEQFF. The CDR3 nucleotides are TGCGCCAGCAGCTTGGCAGCGGACAGCCTTTACAATGAGCAGTTCTTC.

J is TRBJ1-1 and V is TRBV6-2 or TRBV6-3, with unresolved D. Germline assignment: CDR1 MNHEY and CDR2 SVGEGT. The CDR3 has 14 amino acids. Trimming stripped 2 bases from V and 1 base from J, with 8 bases between. The CDR3 region is CASSYQASNTEAFF. The CDR3 region has the DNA TGTGCCAGCAGTTACCAGGCGTCGAACACTGAAGCTTTCTTT.

This clone was observed a handful of times. This chain joins TRBV4-3 and TRBJ1-4; 8 nucleotides line up with TRBD1. The junction had 1 base not matched to a gene; V was cut back by 4 bases and J by 0 bases. The CDR3 spans 15 residues. The germline gives CDR1 LGHNA, CDR2 YSLEER. The CDR3: CASSPDRATNEKLFF. The CDR3 nucleotides read TGCGCCAGCAGCCCGGACAGGGCAACTAATGAAAAACTGTTTTTT.

This chain links TRBV7-9 with TRBJ2-5, with D possibly TRBD2 on 5 matching bases. Germline loops: CDR1 SEHNR, CDR2 FQNEAQ (reference sequence). The V end lost 3 bases, the J end lost 5 bases, and 16 bases lay between the germline ends. This CDR3 spans 15 amino acids. The CDR3 DNA follows: TGTGCCAGCAGCTTTTTCGAAGCTTGGAGGGAGACCCAGTACTTC. Translated: CASSFFEAWRETQYF. The full variable domain, in which reference TRBV7-9 and TRBJ2-5 provide the parts outside the CDR3, is DTGVSQNPRHKITKRGQNVTFRCDPISEHNRLYWYRQTLGQGPEFLTYFQNEAQLEKSRLLSDRFSAERPKGSFSTLEIQRTEQGDSAMYLCASSFFEAWRETQYFGPGTRLLVL.